Described below is a single TCR beta chain sequence and its context. This specimen belongs to a study of control samples from healthy donors and cancer patients. The repertoire was sequenced with immunoSEQ multiplex PCR; TCRdb's copy has only in-frame clones and lacks some. The top ten hold about 1% of the sample, which has about 120,000 clones, around 89% seen once. In germline, CDR1 is SGDLS, CDR2 YYNGEE. The CDR3 is 16 amino acids. V was trimmed by 4 bases and J by 4 bases, leaving 17 bases between them. The sequenced sample was PBMCs. This receptor was identified in a woman aged 45 to 65 with colorectal cancer. The chain has TRBV9 and TRBJ2-2, with D possibly TRBD2 on 5 matching bases. The CDR3 DNA follows: TGTGCCAGCAGCCGAATGGGAGTCCGTGGCACCGGGGAGCTGTTTTTT. Residues: CASSRMGVRGTGELFF.